This T cell receptor beta chain stems from a study of T cell responses to AZD1222 COVID-19 vaccine. Findings and limits, study-wide: Elevations in Spike-specific TCR breadth and depth followed administration of two AZD1222 doses.

Only in-frame clones appear in the TCRdb table, and some are missing; sequencing was by immunoSEQ multiplex PCR. The sample includes about 150,000 clones, 90% of them seen just once. CDR3 size: 12 residues. The germline V and J ends were trimmed by 5 bases and 6 bases, with 9 bases remaining between them. Remarks on this clone: Its antigen is not identified.

Sequenced here: peripheral blood, sampled 28 days after the second AZD1222 dose. This TCR came from an adult who received the AZD1222 COVID-19 vaccine. The rearrangement joins TRBV12-3 or TRBV12-4 to TRBJ2-3, with unresolved D. Written as DNA, the CDR3 is TGTGCCAGCAGTCCCGTCCGGGATACGCAGTATTTT. This encodes CASSPVRDTQYF.